This is a list of T cell receptor beta chains from one sample in a study of cytomegalovirus exposure and HLA in healthy donors. The assay was immunoSEQ multiplex PCR, and TCRdb's table has in-frame clones only and misses some. The sample has under 120,000 clones; roughly 70% are singletons. Source material: PBMCs. The receptor set was obtained from a man aged 35-49 years in good health and CMV-seropositive. The CDR3 runs from the conserved cysteine through the conserved F or W. A D gene is named only where the DNA matches it firmly. Where a row states a size, it is once, few, many or the class of an expanded clone; other rows omit it.

TRBV6-4	TRBJ2-1	TRBD1	few	CASSDGDRGDYNEQFF	TGTGCCAGCAGTGACGGGGACAGGGGAGACTACAATGAGCAGTTCTTC
TRBV5-1	TRBJ2-5	-	-	CASSLVGLKETQYF	TGCGCCAGCAGCTTGGTCGGACTCAAAGAGACCCAGTACTTC
TRBV19	TRBJ1-2	-	-	CASTFVGETGTYGYTF	TGTGCCAGTACCTTCGTCGGCGAAACAGGGACCTATGGCTACACCTTC
TRBV30	TRBJ1-1	-	-	CAWSEDKWTEAFF	TGTGCCTGGAGTGAGGACAAGTGGACTGAAGCTTTCTTT
TRBV27	TRBJ1-2	-	-	CASSLIRELSHYGYTF	TGTGCCAGCAGTTTAATCAGGGAACTCTCTCACTATGGCTACACCTTC
TRBV6-5	TRBJ2-7	-	-	CASSKTGTPSYEQYF	TGTGCCAGCAGTAAGACCGGGACTCCGTCCTACGAGCAGTACTTC
TRBV7-2	TRBJ1-5	TRBD1	few	CASSLRALTGSNQPQHF	TGTGCCAGCAGCTTAAGGGCCCTGACAGGGAGCAATCAGCCCCAGCATTTT
TRBV4-1	TRBJ1-5	TRBD1	few	CASSQGQGAGYQPQHF	TGCGCCAGCAGCCAGGGCCAGGGGGCAGGTTATCAGCCCCAGCATTTT
TRBV29-1	TRBJ2-2	-	once	CSVEDSAVRSGAGELFF	TGCAGCGTTGAAGACTCTGCTGTCCGGTCGGGGGCCGGGGAGCTGTTTTTT
TRBV5-1	TRBJ2-7	TRBD1	-	CASSSRTGEGYF	TGCGCCAGCAGCTCCCGGACAGGAGAGGGTTACTTC